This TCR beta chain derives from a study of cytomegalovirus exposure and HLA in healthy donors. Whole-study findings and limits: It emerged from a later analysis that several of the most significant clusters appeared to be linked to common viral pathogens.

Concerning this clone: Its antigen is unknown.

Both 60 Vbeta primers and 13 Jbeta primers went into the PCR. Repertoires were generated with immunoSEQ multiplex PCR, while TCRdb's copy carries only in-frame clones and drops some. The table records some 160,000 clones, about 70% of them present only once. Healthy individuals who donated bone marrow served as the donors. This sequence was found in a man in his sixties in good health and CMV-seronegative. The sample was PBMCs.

CDR3 DNA sequence: TGCGCCAGCAGTGAGTCGCGAACCTATAGCAATCAGCCCCAGCATTTT. It yields the protein CASSESRTYSNQPQHF. This chain connects TRBV10-2 to TRBJ1-5; unclear D gene. The CDR3 is 16 amino acids. Germline lookup yields CDR1 WSHSY and CDR2 SAAADI. The V end lost 0 bases, the J end lost 0 bases, and 9 bases lay between the germline ends.